This TCR beta chain came from a study of OX40 agonist ivuxolimab in advanced cancers. Looking at the study overall: Age averaged around 59 years (range roughly 23 to 79), and about 86% were male.

Using immunoSEQ multiplex PCR, the repertoire was profiled, and TCRdb retains in-frame clones only, with some absent. The sample shows around 33,000 clones, 80% to 95% of them seen only once. Germline loops: CDR1 LNHDA, CDR2 SQIVND (reference sequence). V was pared by 5 bases and J by 5 bases, with 18 bases between. CDR3 length: 15 amino acids. Blood sampling was done at baseline, cycle 4 day 1, and cycle 7 day 1. The gene calls are TRBV19 and TRBJ1-1; D is unclear. Specimen: CD4+ or CD8+ T cells sorted from blood, collected in a trial of the OX40 agonist ivuxolimab. The receptor was derived from an adult with an advanced solid tumor such as melanoma, head and neck, liver or kidney cancer. The chain's CDR3 is CASSSRKVRRTEAFF. The CDR3 coding sequence is TGTGCCAGTAGTTCTCGGAAGGTCCGAAGGACTGAAGCTTTCTTT.